Following are 12 T cell receptor beta chains from one sample sequenced in a study of cytomegalovirus exposure and HLA in healthy donors (TCRdb year 2017). The method behind the library was the immunoSEQ multiplex PCR assay. A mixture of 60 forward primers for TCR Vbeta segments and 13 reverse primers for TCR Jbeta segments was used in the multiplex PCR. The table was pulled from immuneACCESS by TCRdb, which kept in-frame rearrangements only. Such tables lose some clones; where checked, under half of the loss comes from unresolved V genes, and the rest has no known cause. The sample profile shows some 140,000 clones; almost 80% of them were found once. The ten top clones hold approximately 1% of the sample. Sequenced: PBMCs. These receptor sequences come from a man between 18 and 35 years old in good health and CMV-seronegative.

This clone was recorded a few times. The chain is built from TRBV2 and TRBJ1-2; 8 bases match TRBD1. V shed 8 bases and J 7 bases; nucleotides not matched to a gene: 6. Per germline, CDR1 SNHLY and CDR2 FYNNEI. The length of the CDR3 is 12 residues. The chain's CDR3 is CASQDRAIGYTF. The CDR3 coding sequence is TGTGCCAGCCAGGACAGGGCTATTGGCTACACCTTC.

V and J are TRBV5-1 and TRBJ2-7, with 8 bases aligning to TRBD1. This CDR3 has 14 residues. With V trimmed by 4 bases and J by 5 bases, 8 bases remained unmatched. In germline, CDR1 is SGHRS, CDR2 YFSETQ. CDR3 in amino acids: CASSPNRGVNEQYF. The DNA of the CDR3 is TGCGCCAGCAGCCCGAACAGGGGGGTGAACGAGCAGTACTTC.

The genes are TRBV19 and TRBJ1-6; no firm D call. CDR3 length: 12 amino acids. Trimming pared 6 bases from V and 7 bases from J, leaving 7 bases between. In germline, CDR1 is LNHDA, CDR2 SQIVND (reference sequence). CDR3 in amino acids: CASSPGNSPLHF. The CDR3, as DNA: TGTGCCAGTAGCCCCGGGAATTCACCCCTCCACTTT. The full variable domain, its missing parts supplied by reference TRBV19 and TRBJ1-6, is DGGITQSPKYLFRKEGQNVTLSCEQNLNHDAMYWYRQDPGQGLRLIYYSQIVNDFQKGDIAEGYSVSREKKESFPLTVTSAQKNPTAFYLCASSPGNSPLHFGNGTRLTVT.

This clone was observed a single time. This chain links TRBV28 with TRBJ2-7; TRBD1 is a possible D gene (5 bases). Germline V gene sequence: CDR1 MDHEN, CDR2 SYDVKM. V lost 2 bases to trimming and J lost 0 bases, with 8 bases between them. The CDR3 runs 14 residues. The CDR3 here is CASSLLQGSYEQYF. DNA of the CDR3: TGTGCCAGCAGTTTACTTCAGGGCTCCTACGAGCAGTACTTC.

This clone was recorded only once. This chain links TRBV5-1 with TRBJ2-1, with 7 bases that match TRBD2. Trimming removed 0 bases from V and 3 bases from J; junction bases left unmatched: 6. The CDR3 runs 16 residues. CDR1 and CDR2 (germline): SGHRS, YFSETQ. CDR3 loop: CASSLDGGGGYNEQFF. Here the CDR3 DNA reads TGCGCCAGCAGCTTGGATGGGGGGGGAGGCTACAATGAGCAGTTCTTC. The variable domain in full, completed from reference TRBV5-1 and TRBJ2-1, reads KAGVTQTPRYLIKTRGQQVTLSCSPISGHRSVSWYQQTPGQGLQFLFEYFSETQRNKGNFPGRFSGRQFSNSRSEMNVSTLELGDSALYLCASSLDGGGGYNEQFFGPGTRLTVL.

This clone has more than one count but fewer than ten. The gene calls are TRBV5-1 and TRBJ1-1, with 11 nucleotides matching TRBD1. This CDR3 region has 16 residues. Germline CDR1 is SGHRS and CDR2 is YFSETQ. The trim removed 3 bases at V and 0 bases at J, leaving 4 bases unmatched. CDR3 nucleotides: TGCGCCAGCAGCTGGACAGGGGGCTTGATGAACACTGAAGCTTTCTTT. Translating gives CASSWTGGLMNTEAFF. The variable domain in full, completed from reference TRBV5-1 and TRBJ1-1, reads KAGVTQTPRYLIKTRGQQVTLSCSPISGHRSVSWYQQTPGQGLQFLFEYFSETQRNKGNFPGRFSGRQFSNSRSEMNVSTLELGDSALYLCASSWTGGLMNTEAFFGQGTRLTVV.

This chain connects TRBV10-3 to TRBJ2-3; the D gene is possibly TRBD1 (6 bases). Germline V gene data show CDR1 as ENHRY and CDR2 as SYGVKD. This CDR3 is 14 amino acids long. V lost 2 bases to trimming and J lost 6 bases, with 12 bases between them. CDR3 loop: CAISEGRGSDTQYF. CDR3 DNA: TGTGCCATCAGTGAGGGAAGGGGGTCCGATACGCAGTATTTT.

The chain links TRBV6-6 to TRBJ2-4, with a weak D call TRBD1 (5 bases). Germline lookup yields CDR1 MNHNY and CDR2 SVGAGI (reference sequence). V was cut by 2 bases and J by 8 bases, with 16 bases left in between. The CDR3 runs 15 residues. CDR3 loop: CASSYPARGSDIQYF. The CDR3 bases are TGTGCCAGCAGTTACCCAGCTAGGGGATCGGACATTCAGTACTTC.

The rearrangement joins TRBV2 to TRBJ1-2; 7 nucleotides agree with TRBD1. Germline values: CDR1 SNHLY, CDR2 FYNNEI. This CDR3 is built from 14 residues. The ends lost 6 bases at V and 4 bases at J; junction bases unmatched: 8. Written as DNA, the CDR3 is TGTGCCAGCAGGGGGGACAGTGACCTCTATGGCTACACCTTC. Residues: CASRGDSDLYGYTF.

The rearrangement joins TRBV27 to TRBJ2-1, with 8 bases lining up with TRBD1. The CDR3 covers 15 residues. V lost 4 bases to trimming and J lost 0 bases; unmatched junction nucleotides: 2. In germline, CDR1 is MNHEY, CDR2 SMNVEV (reference sequence). As DNA, the CDR3 is TGTGCCAGCAGTTGGACAGGGAGCTCCTACAATGAGCAGTTCTTC. This codes for CASSWTGSSYNEQFF.

The chain joins TRBV16 to TRBJ2-2; 7 bases are shared with TRBD1. With V trimmed by 4 bases and J by 7 bases, 9 bases remained unmatched. The germline gives CDR1 KGHSY, CDR2 FQNENV. This CDR3 is 15 amino acids long. CDR3 in DNA: TGTGCCAGCAGCCGATCGATACAGGGGAACGGGGAGCTGTTTTTT. Translation: CASSRSIQGNGELFF.

This clone has more than one count but fewer than ten. The genes are TRBV4-3 and TRBJ2-1; TRBD2 agrees at 7 bases. Losses at the gene ends were 3 bases for V and 7 bases for J; bases not matched to a gene: 27. Germline V lookup: CDR1 LGHNA, CDR2 YSLEER. The CDR3 is 21 residues long. In DNA, the CDR3 is TGCGCCAGCAGCCACCACGATTGGCGCGGGGGTCCACCGCCGGGGGGTAATGAGCAGTTCTTC. Translating gives CASSHHDWRGGPPPGGNEQFF.